This T cell receptor beta chain was identified in a study of blood T cell repertoires in COVID-19. Assay: immunoSEQ multiplex PCR; the TCRdb copy retains only in-frame clones and omits some. Altogether 300,000 to 350,000 clones are present, almost 90% being singletons, with the ten largest covering approximately 4%. Individuals aged about 18 to 95 years were recruited from approximately 24 US areas. This TCR was recovered from a woman younger than 35 with acute COVID-19. Sequenced: PBMCs or T cells enriched from blood (not recorded which).

In nucleotides, the CDR3 is TGCAGTGCTAGAGGGGGGACAGGCTTCTACTTC. Protein product: CSARGGTGFYF. The gene calls are TRBV20-1 and TRBJ2-7; 8 bases are shared with TRBD1. Germline CDR1 and CDR2: DFQATT and SNEGSKA (reference sequence). The J segment lost 13 bases and the V segment lost 1 base, leaving 6 bases of the junction unmatched. CDR3 length equals 11 residues.